The 6 T cell receptor beta chains in this list originate from one sample, sequenced in a study of blood T cell repertoires in COVID-19. This table comes from immunoSEQ multiplex PCR, and its TCRdb copy is limited to in-frame clones, with some not included. The sample contains some 180,000 clones, around 85% of which appear only once. Sequencing was performed on peripheral blood. The receptors come from a woman in her fifties or sixties with acute or convalescent COVID-19.

This clone was counted between two and nine times. This chain uses TRBV5-4 with TRBJ1-2; D gene uncertain. V was trimmed by 4 bases and J by 4 bases, leaving 17 bases between them. The CDR3 runs to 15 residues. Germline V CDR1 and CDR2: SGHNT, YYREEE (reference sequence). Here the CDR3 reads CASSAGPVVGYGYTF. The DNA for the CDR3 is TGTGCCAGCAGCGCCGGTCCGGTAGTTGGCTATGGCTACACCTTC.

This clone was picked up one time. The gene calls are TRBV3-1 (or the pseudogene TRBV3-2) and TRBJ2-1; TRBD2 matches at 8 bases. The CDR3 sequence is 18 residues long. In germline, CDR1 is LGHDT, CDR2 YNNKEL (reference sequence). The J segment lost 8 bases and the V segment lost 9 bases, leaving 24 bases of the junction unmatched. The CDR3 sequence is CASGAMGRRGDFRHEQFF. CDR3 in DNA: TGTGCCAGTGGGGCTATGGGTCGGCGGGGGGACTTTCGACATGAGCAGTTCTTC.

This clone has more than one count but fewer than ten. V is TRBV18 and J is TRBJ2-6; weak D call: TRBD1 (6 bases). V dropped 3 bases and J dropped 4 bases, with 10 bases sitting between them. This CDR3 is built from 15 residues. Germline loops: CDR1 KGHSH, CDR2 LQKENI. The CDR3 is CASSPGAGGANVLTF. The CDR3 nucleotides read TGTGCCAGCTCACCGGGGGCAGGGGGGGCCAACGTCCTGACTTTC.

The chain employs TRBV29-1 and TRBJ1-2; tentative D call: TRBD1 (6 bases). Trimming stripped 4 bases from V and 5 bases from J, with 8 bases between. The CDR3 is 11 residues long. Germline CDR1 is SQVTM and CDR2 is ANQGSEA. DNA of the CDR3: TGCAGCGTTGGACAGGTGTATGGCTACACCTTC. Its protein product is CSVGQVYGYTF.

The chain is built from TRBV5-1 and TRBJ1-3; TRBD1 matches 9 bases. J lost 4 bases, V lost 1 base, and 3 bases had no gene match. Germline V gene lookup returns CDR1 SGHRS and CDR2 YFSETQ. This CDR3 region has 15 residues. CDR3 sequence: CASSLPGTGGNTIYF. CDR3 DNA: TGCGCCAGCAGCTTGCCCGGGACAGGGGGAAACACCATATATTTT.

The chain recombines TRBV21-1 with TRBJ2-7; the table calls TRBD1, which could not be checked here. TRBV21-1 is reported as a pseudogene. This CDR3 comprises 15 residues. CDR3 coding DNA: TGTGCCAGCAGCAAATGGACAGGGGGCTCCTACGAGCAGTACTTC. Translating gives CASSKWTGGSYEQYF.